A single sample gave rise to the 23 T cell receptor beta chains below, sequenced in a study of blood T cell repertoires in COVID-19. The assay was immunoSEQ multiplex PCR, and TCRdb's table has in-frame clones only and misses some. The data hold a few hundred thousand clones, with 65% to 85% observed a single time. The sample comprised peripheral blood. These receptors came from a woman in her thirties or forties who had recovered from COVID-19.

The chain combines TRBV5-1 with TRBJ1-5, with D perhaps matching TRBD1 (6 bases). The CDR3 runs to 16 residues. Trimming shortened V by 4 bases and J by 6 bases, and 20 bases separated the two germline ends. CDR1 and CDR2 (germline): SGHRS, YFSETQ. CDR3 coding DNA: TGCGCCAGCAGCAAGCTAGGGAGGGGGGCTGGTCAGCCCCAGCATTTT. This encodes CASSKLGRGAGQPQHF.

The V gene is TRBV19, the J gene TRBJ1-5, with 7 bases aligning to TRBD1. CDR1 is LNHDA, CDR2 SQIVND, per germline (reference sequence). The V segment lost 5 bases and the J segment 2 bases; nucleotides outside the gene matches: 3. The CDR3 runs 14 residues. Here the CDR3 reads CASSATGGNQPQHF. CDR3 DNA sequence: TGTGCCAGTAGTGCTACAGGGGGCAATCAGCCCCAGCATTTT.

The chain couples TRBV3-1 (or the pseudogene TRBV3-2) to TRBJ2-3, with D perhaps matching TRBD2 (6 bases). From germline, CDR1 is LGHDT and CDR2 YNNKEL (reference sequence). V was trimmed by 0 bases and J by 4 bases, leaving 11 bases between them. This CDR3 has 15 amino acids. This CDR3 is CASSQELAGPDTQYF. CDR3 DNA: TGTGCCAGCAGCCAAGAACTAGCTGGCCCAGATACGCAGTATTTT.

The chain couples TRBV5-6 to TRBJ1-2, with 7 bases matching TRBD1. With V trimmed by 5 bases and J by 3 bases, 10 bases remained unmatched. This CDR3 is 15 amino acids long. The germline gives CDR1 SGHDT, CDR2 YYEEEE. The CDR3 loop is CASSVDREADYGYTF. DNA for the CDR3: TGTGCCAGCAGTGTAGACAGGGAGGCTGACTATGGCTACACCTTC.

The V call is TRBV2, the J call TRBJ2-7; D remains unclear. This CDR3 region has 12 residues. The germline V and J ends were trimmed by 6 bases and 3 bases, with 9 bases remaining between them. Germline V gives CDR1 SNHLY, CDR2 FYNNEI. The DNA of the CDR3 is TGTGCCAGCAGATCTGACATCTACGAGCAGTACTTC. It codes for CASRSDIYEQYF.

The chain is built from TRBV11-1 and TRBJ2-4, with 12 bases matching TRBD2. The germline V gene has CDR1 SGHAT and CDR2 FQDESV (reference sequence). V was clipped by 0 bases and J by 1 base; unmatched bases: 4. The CDR3 totals 18 residues. The CDR3 nucleotides are TGTGCCAGCAGCTTAGCGTTTGGGACTAGCGGGGCCAAAAACATTCAGTACTTC. It translates to CASSLAFGTSGAKNIQYF. The full variable domain, its missing parts supplied by reference TRBV11-1 and TRBJ2-4, is EAEVAQSPRYKITEKSQAVAFWCDPISGHATLYWYRQILGQGPELLVQFQDESVVDDSQLPKDRFSAERLKGVDSTLKIQPAELGDSAMYLCASSLAFGTSGAKNIQYFGAGTRLSVL.

This chain connects TRBV6-6 to TRBJ2-3; D perhaps matches TRBD1 (6 bases). Germline V gene lookup returns CDR1 MNHNY and CDR2 SVGAGI (reference sequence). The CDR3 sequence is 16 residues long. Between the trimmed V and J ends, which lost 5 bases and 4 bases, there was a span of 19 bases. The chain's CDR3 is CASSPMSGVVSDTQYF. The DNA for the CDR3 is TGTGCCAGCAGTCCGATGTCAGGGGTAGTCTCAGATACGCAGTATTTT.

The rearrangement links TRBV5-1 to TRBJ1-2, with D perhaps TRBD1 (6 bases). This CDR3 spans 13 amino acids. The V and J ends lost 0 bases and 3 bases respectively, with 6 bases between them. Germline lookup yields CDR1 SGHRS and CDR2 YFSETQ. DNA for the CDR3: TGCGCCAGCAGCTTGGACAGGGACTATGGCTACACCTTC. Its translation is CASSLDRDYGYTF. Filled out from reference TRBV5-1 and TRBJ1-2, the complete variable domain reads KAGVTQTPRYLIKTRGQQVTLSCSPISGHRSVSWYQQTPGQGLQFLFEYFSETQRNKGNFPGRFSGRQFSNSRSEMNVSTLELGDSALYLCASSLDRDYGYTFGSGTRLTVV.

This sequence joins TRBV5-5 and TRBJ1-1, with D possibly TRBD1 on 6 matching bases. Deletions cut 2 bases from V and 1 base from J, with 9 bases between. This CDR3 has 14 residues. The V gene's germline CDR1 is SGHKS and CDR2 YYEKEE (reference sequence). The CDR3 sequence is CASSFTTGNTEAFF. DNA of the CDR3: TGTGCCAGCAGCTTCACGACAGGGAACACTGAAGCTTTCTTT.

The chain recombines TRBV9 with TRBJ1-4; TRBD1 is a possible D gene (6 bases). The germline gives CDR1 SGDLS, CDR2 YYNGEE. This CDR3 contains 14 residues. Trimming took off 4 bases at V and 4 bases at J, with 11 bases between the two ends. This CDR3 reads CASSLDRSNEKLFF. CDR3 bases: TGTGCCAGCAGCCTTGACAGGAGTAATGAAAAACTGTTTTTT.

This clone was seen a handful of times. V usage is TRBV28 and J usage is TRBJ2-3; D gene unclear. The V end was cut by 5 bases, the J end by 5 bases, with 5 bases between. This CDR3 has 11 residues. Germline CDR1 and CDR2: MDHEN and SYDVKM. The CDR3 is CASSPRDTQYF. CDR3 DNA sequence: TGTGCCAGCAGTCCCCGAGATACGCAGTATTTT.

The rearrangement uses TRBV4-1 and TRBJ2-7, with TRBD1 as a possible D gene (5 bases). V lost 4 bases, J lost 2 bases, and 12 bases lay in between. The CDR3 loop spans 14 amino acids. The germline CDR1 and CDR2 sequences are MGHRA and YSYEKL. CDR3 amino acids: CASSLATATYEQYF. The CDR3 DNA reads as TGCGCCAGCAGCCTCGCGACAGCTACCTACGAGCAGTACTTC.

The V and J genes are TRBV7-9 and TRBJ1-2, with a tentative D call TRBD1 (6 bases). V was trimmed by 2 bases and J by 8 bases, leaving 12 bases between them. Germline V CDR1 and CDR2: SEHNR, FQNEAQ (reference sequence). The CDR3 is 13 residues long. CDR3 amino acids: CASSLQGTGGYTF. CDR3 in DNA: TGTGCCAGCAGCTTACAGGGGACGGGAGGCTACACCTTC.

The rearrangement links TRBV6-5 to TRBJ1-5, with 9 bases fitting TRBD1. Germline V gives CDR1 MNHEY, CDR2 SVGAGI. Trimming removed 6 bases from V and 2 bases from J; junction bases left unmatched: 5. The CDR3 is made up of 15 amino acids. The chain's CDR3 is CASSRGQGGNQPQHF. CDR3 sequence (DNA): TGTGCCAGCAGCCGGGGACAGGGTGGCAATCAGCCCCAGCATTTT.

V and J are TRBV7-2 and TRBJ2-1, with TRBD2 matching over 10 bases. This CDR3 has 18 amino acids. From germline, CDR1 is SGHTA and CDR2 FQGNSA. After removal of 0 bases from V and 8 bases from J, the junction contained 13 bases not matched to a gene. The CDR3: CASSLAPVSSGGAHEQFF. CDR3 DNA: TGTGCCAGCAGCTTAGCGCCCGTTAGCAGCGGGGGGGCTCATGAGCAGTTCTTC.

The gene calls are TRBV2 and TRBJ2-2; D might be TRBD2 (7 bases). Trimming took off 6 bases at V and 7 bases at J, with 18 bases between the two ends. The CDR3 extends over 15 amino acids. Germline CDR1 reads SNHLY; CDR2 reads FYNNEI. The CDR3 DNA sequence: TGTGCCAGCAGAGTCGGGGGGCTGCCTCACGGGGAGCTGTTTTTT. Protein sequence: CASRVGGLPHGELFF.

The CDR3 reads CASSPGHLRADTQYF. The CDR3 nucleotides are TGTGCCAGCAGTCCTGGACACCTCCGGGCAGATACGCAGTATTTT. The rearrangement links TRBV28 to TRBJ2-3, with D tentatively TRBD1 (5 bases). From germline, CDR1 is MDHEN and CDR2 SYDVKM. V was clipped by 5 bases and J by 4 bases, with 16 bases between them. The CDR3 extends over 15 amino acids.

The chain is built from TRBV2 and TRBJ1-2; 11 positions match TRBD1. The V gene's germline CDR1 is SNHLY and CDR2 FYNNEI. This CDR3 is built from 15 residues. Unmatched junction bases numbered 1, after V lost 2 bases and J lost 2 bases. The CDR3 spells CASSERDRGNYGYTF. The CDR3, as DNA: TGTGCCAGCAGTGAAAGGGACAGGGGGAACTATGGCTACACCTTC.

The chain recombines TRBV6-5 with TRBJ2-5, with TRBD2 matching over 12 bases. Per the germline V gene, CDR1 is MNHEY and CDR2 is SVGAGI. V gave up 10 bases and J gave up 6 bases; unmatched junction bases: 6. The CDR3 sequence is 13 residues long. The CDR3, as DNA: TGTGCCATCCGGACTAGCGGGGATCAGACCCAGTACTTC. It translates to CAIRTSGDQTQYF.

The rearrangement joins TRBV19 to TRBJ2-1, with 11 bases that match TRBD2. The length of the CDR3 is 14 residues. V was pared by 9 bases and J by 6 bases, with 7 bases of the junction left unmatched. CDR1 is LNHDA, CDR2 SQIVND, per germline (reference sequence). The CDR3 DNA follows: TGTGCCAGCACCGGGACTAGCGGAACCAATGAGCAGTTCTTC. As protein: CASTGTSGTNEQFF.

The rearrangement links TRBV4-1 to TRBJ2-1; 8 bases are shared with TRBD1. The CDR3 sequence is 16 residues long. The germline V gene encodes CDR1 MGHRA and CDR2 YSYEKL. The ends lost 2 bases at V and 4 bases at J; junction bases unmatched: 7. CDR3 coding DNA: TGCGCCAGCAGCCAACCGACAGGGGTGAGTTACAATGAGCAGTTCTTC. It specifies CASSQPTGVSYNEQFF.

This clone has a handful of counts. The chain links TRBV19 to TRBJ1-2; 8 bases align to TRBD1. The CDR3 runs to 15 residues. Losses at the gene ends were 11 bases for V and 4 bases for J; bases not matched to a gene: 15. Per the germline V gene, CDR1 is LNHDA and CDR2 is SQIVND (reference sequence). The CDR3 spells CAAGSVAGGSYGYTF. Written as DNA, the CDR3 is TGTGCCGCAGGCTCGGTCGCAGGGGGCAGCTATGGCTACACCTTC.

This clone was detected once. V is TRBV30 and J is TRBJ1-4; a possible D gene is TRBD1 (5 bases). CDR1 and CDR2 (germline): GTSNPN, SVGIG (reference sequence). The CDR3 totals 16 residues. V shed 2 bases and J shed 4 bases, with 17 bases lying between them. The DNA for the CDR3 is TGTGCCTGGAGTCAGAGACAGTCGCATAATAATGAAAAACTGTTTTTT. The encoded protein is CAWSQRQSHNNEKLFF. The whole variable domain, filled in from reference TRBV30 and TRBJ1-4, reads SQTIHQWPATLVQPVGSPLSLECTVEGTSNPNLYWYRQAAGRGLQLLFYSVGIGQISSEVPQNLSASRPQDRQFILSSKKLLLSDSGFYLCAWSQRQSHNNEKLFFGSGTQLSVL.